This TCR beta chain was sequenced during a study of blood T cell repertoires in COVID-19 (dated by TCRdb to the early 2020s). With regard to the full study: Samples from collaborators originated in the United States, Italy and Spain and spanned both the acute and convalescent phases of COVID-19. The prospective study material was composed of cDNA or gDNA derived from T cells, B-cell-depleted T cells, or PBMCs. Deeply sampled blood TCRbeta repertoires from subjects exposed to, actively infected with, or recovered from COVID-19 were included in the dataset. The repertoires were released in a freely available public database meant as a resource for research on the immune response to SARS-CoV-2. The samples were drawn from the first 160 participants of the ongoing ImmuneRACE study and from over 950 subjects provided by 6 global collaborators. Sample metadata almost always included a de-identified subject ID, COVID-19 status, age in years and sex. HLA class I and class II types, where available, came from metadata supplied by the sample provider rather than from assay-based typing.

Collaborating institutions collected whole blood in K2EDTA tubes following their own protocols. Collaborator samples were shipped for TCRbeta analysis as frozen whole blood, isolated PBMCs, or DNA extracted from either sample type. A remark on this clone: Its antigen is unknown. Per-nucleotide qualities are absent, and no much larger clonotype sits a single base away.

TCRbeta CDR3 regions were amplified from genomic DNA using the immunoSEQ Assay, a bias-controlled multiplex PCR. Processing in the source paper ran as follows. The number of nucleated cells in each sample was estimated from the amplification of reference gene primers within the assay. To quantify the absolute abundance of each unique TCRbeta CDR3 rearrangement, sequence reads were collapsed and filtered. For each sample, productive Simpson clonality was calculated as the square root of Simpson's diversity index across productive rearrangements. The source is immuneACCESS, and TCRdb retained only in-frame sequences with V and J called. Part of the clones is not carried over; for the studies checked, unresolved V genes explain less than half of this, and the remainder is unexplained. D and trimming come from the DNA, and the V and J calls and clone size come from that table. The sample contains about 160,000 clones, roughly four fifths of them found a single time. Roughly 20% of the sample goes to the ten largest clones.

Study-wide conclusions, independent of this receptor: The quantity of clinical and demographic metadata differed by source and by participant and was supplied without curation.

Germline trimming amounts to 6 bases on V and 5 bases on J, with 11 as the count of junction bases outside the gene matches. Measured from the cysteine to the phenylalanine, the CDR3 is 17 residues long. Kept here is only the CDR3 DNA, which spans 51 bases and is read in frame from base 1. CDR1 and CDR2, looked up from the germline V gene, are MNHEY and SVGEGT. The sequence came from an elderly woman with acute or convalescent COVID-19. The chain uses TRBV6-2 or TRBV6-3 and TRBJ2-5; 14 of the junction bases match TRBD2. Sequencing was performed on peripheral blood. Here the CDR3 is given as CASSHPGLAGGLETQYF. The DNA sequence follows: TGTGCCAGCAGCCACCCAGGACTAGCGGGAGGTTTGGAGACCCAGTACTTC.